The T cell receptor (beta chain) under discussion was sequenced for a study of T cell responses to AZD1222 COVID-19 vaccine. The CDR3 is 11 amino acids. Looked up from germline, CDR1 is MNHEY and CDR2 is SVGAGI. Trimming removed 8 bases at V and 12 bases at J, with 15 bases between. Pooling covered second doses at about 4 or about 12 weeks. A word on this clone: The antigen remains undetermined.

Here immunoSEQ multiplex PCR was the method, and the copy in TCRdb shows in-frame clones only, minus some. This repertoire shows about 110,000 clones, approximately 94% found once; its top ten account for 2.9%. Study observations and caveats: Vaccine-associated CD4 TCRs ranged over spike, dominating at 160-218 and 743-854. White British people made up most donors, females outnumbered males, and clonal diversity was possibly underestimated. Targets within unmutated variant regions were reportedly found for nearly half of spike-specific TCRs.

The V call is TRBV6-5, the J call TRBJ2-3; a weak D match, TRBD2 (5 bases). The origin of this receptor is an adult who received the AZD1222 COVID-19 vaccine. The source material was peripheral blood, sampled 28 days after the second AZD1222 dose. The CDR3: CASRGAYHQYF. The CDR3 DNA is TGTGCCAGCCGGGGAGCGTATCACCAGTATTTT.